Listed below are T cell receptor beta chains from one sample, sequenced in a study of sequential checkpoint blockade in melanoma. Assay: immunoSEQ multiplex PCR; the TCRdb copy retains only in-frame clones and omits some. The sample has 20,000 or so clones; around 75% are singletons. The specimen comprised CD8+ T cells sorted from blood (inferred from file names), sampled from a patient given nivolumab and ipilimumab in sequence. The receptors were gathered from a human donor with melanoma. Both conserved end residues are part of each CDR3. A D gene is named only where the DNA matches it firmly. Some rows have no size entry. The others give once, few or many, or a class for an expanded clone.

>.|TRBD1|TRBV28|TRBJ1-2
CASSSSRGYYGYTF
TGTGCCAGCAGTTCCTCCAGGGGGTACTATGGCTACACCTTC
>.|TRBD1|TRBV27|TRBJ2-7
CASSLDRGYEQYF
TGTGCCAGCAGTTTGGACAGGGGGTACGAGCAGTACTTC
>.|TRBD1|TRBV29-1|TRBJ1-2
CSVPTGGESGYTF
TGCAGCGTTCCGACAGGGGGCGAGTCTGGCTACACCTTC
>.|TRBD1|TRBV9|TRBJ1-2
CASSPRTGEPNYGYTF
TGTGCCAGCAGCCCGCGGACAGGAGAACCCAACTATGGCTACACCTTC
>.|TRBD1|TRBV13|TRBJ2-1
CASIRTGNFHNEQFF
TGTGCCAGCATCAGGACAGGCAATTTCCACAATGAGCAGTTCTTC
>.|.|TRBV19|TRBJ2-7
CASSIGSGSYEQYF
TGTGCCAGTAGTATTGGGTCAGGCTCCTACGAGCAGTACTTC
>medium-sized|.|TRBV4-1|TRBJ2-2
CASSQDRNTGELFF
TGCGCCAGCAGCCAAGATAGAAACACCGGGGAGCTGTTTTTT
>.|.|TRBV7-8|TRBJ2-7
CASSLNRDEQYF
TGTGCCAGCAGCTTAAACAGGGACGAGCAGTACTTC
>.|.|TRBV7-8|TRBJ1-1
CASSLSQGGTEAFF
TGTGCCAGCAGCTTGTCTCAGGGCGGCACTGAAGCTTTCTTT
>.|.|TRBV27|TRBJ1-1
CASSLAGARTEAFF
TGTGCCAGCAGTTTAGCGGGGGCGCGAACTGAAGCTTTCTTT
>.|.|TRBV6-5|TRBJ1-4
CASLPGRVGEKLFF
TGTGCCAGCCTTCCGGGGAGGGTCGGGGAAAAACTGTTTTTT
>.|.|TRBV29-1|TRBJ1-2
CSVPGEGYTF
TGCAGCGTCCCCGGGGAAGGCTACACCTTC
>.|TRBD1|TRBV19|TRBJ2-6
CASLISPRLSTGGAIGANVLTF
TGTGCCAGTCTTATTTCACCTCGTCTCTCGACAGGGGGCGCAATTGGGGCCAACGTCCTGACTTTC
>.|.|TRBV4-1|TRBJ1-2
CASSAGPGYTF
TGCGCCAGCAGCGCGGGGCCTGGCTACACCTTC
>few|TRBD1|TRBV7-9|TRBJ2-7
CASSLTGGREQYF
TGTGCCAGCAGCTTAACAGGGGGCCGCGAGCAGTACTTC
>.|TRBD1|TRBV7-9|TRBJ2-7
CASSRRDRDYEQYF
TGTGCCAGCAGCCGGCGGGACAGGGACTACGAGCAGTACTTC
>.|TRBD1|TRBV19|TRBJ1-2
CASTYQGGLWGYGYTF
TGTGCCAGCACCTACCAGGGGGGACTCTGGGGCTATGGCTACACCTTC
>.|TRBD2|TRBV2|TRBJ2-7
CASSLAGGPYEQYF
TGTGCCAGCAGTCTAGCGGGAGGGCCATACGAGCAGTACTTC
>.|.|TRBV30|TRBJ1-4
CAWSELGRVGEKLFF
TGTGCCTGGAGTGAACTAGGGCGCGTAGGGGAAAAACTGTTTTTT
>few|.|TRBV4-2|TRBJ1-3
CASSQADTSGNTIYF
TGTGCCAGCAGCCAAGCCGACACCTCTGGAAACACCATATATTTT
>.|.|TRBV7-8|TRBJ2-7
CASSSRPTGRNEQYF
TGTGCCAGCAGCTCCCGGCCGACAGGGAGGAACGAGCAGTACTTC
>few|TRBD2|TRBV4-1|TRBJ2-7
CASSQATSGTLEQYF
TGCGCCAGCAGCCAAGCAACTAGCGGGACCTTGGAGCAGTACTTC
>.|.|TRBV19|TRBJ1-4
CASKKSGVEKLFF
TGTGCCAGTAAAAAGAGTGGTGTTGAAAAACTGTTTTTT
>once|TRBD1|TRBV6-1|TRBJ2-7
CASFRTGSTYEQYF
TGTGCCAGCTTCCGGACAGGGAGCACCTACGAGCAGTACTTC
>.|TRBD1|TRBV27|TRBJ1-1
CASSLSKTGGYTEAFF
TGTGCCAGCAGTTTATCGAAAACAGGGGGTTACACTGAAGCTTTCTTT
>.|.|TRBV4-2|TRBJ1-3
CASSQGVRTSGNTIYF
TGTGCCAGCAGCCAAGGGGTTAGGACTTCTGGAAACACCATATATTTT
>few|.|TRBV5-1|TRBJ2-7
CASSLSTGKSDEQYF
TGCGCCAGCAGCTTATCCACAGGGAAATCCGACGAGCAGTACTTC
>.|.|TRBV27|TRBJ1-4
CASSFTTNEKLFF
TGTGCCAGCAGTTTTACAACTAATGAAAAACTGTTTTTT
>.|.|TRBV27|TRBJ1-1
CASSLAGKDTEAFF
TGTGCCAGCAGTCTTGCGGGAAAGGACACTGAAGCTTTCTTT
>.|.|TRBV5-6|TRBJ2-2
CASSPGQLLGRTGELFF
TGTGCCAGCAGCCCTGGACAGCTGCTGGGAAGGACCGGGGAGCTGTTTTTT